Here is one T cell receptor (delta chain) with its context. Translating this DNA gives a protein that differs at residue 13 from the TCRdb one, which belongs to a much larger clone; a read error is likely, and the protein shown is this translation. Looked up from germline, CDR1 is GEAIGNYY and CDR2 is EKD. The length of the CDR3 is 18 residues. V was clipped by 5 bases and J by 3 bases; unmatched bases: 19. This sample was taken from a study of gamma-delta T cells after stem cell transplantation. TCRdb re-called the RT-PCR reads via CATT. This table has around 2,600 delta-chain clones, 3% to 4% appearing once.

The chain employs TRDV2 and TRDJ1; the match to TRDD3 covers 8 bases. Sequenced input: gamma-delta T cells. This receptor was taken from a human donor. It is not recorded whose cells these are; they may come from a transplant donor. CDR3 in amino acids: CACAGIGGVGDYADKLIF. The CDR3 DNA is TGTGCCTGTGCAGGTATCGGAGGAGTGGGGGATTACGCCGATAAACTCATCTTT.